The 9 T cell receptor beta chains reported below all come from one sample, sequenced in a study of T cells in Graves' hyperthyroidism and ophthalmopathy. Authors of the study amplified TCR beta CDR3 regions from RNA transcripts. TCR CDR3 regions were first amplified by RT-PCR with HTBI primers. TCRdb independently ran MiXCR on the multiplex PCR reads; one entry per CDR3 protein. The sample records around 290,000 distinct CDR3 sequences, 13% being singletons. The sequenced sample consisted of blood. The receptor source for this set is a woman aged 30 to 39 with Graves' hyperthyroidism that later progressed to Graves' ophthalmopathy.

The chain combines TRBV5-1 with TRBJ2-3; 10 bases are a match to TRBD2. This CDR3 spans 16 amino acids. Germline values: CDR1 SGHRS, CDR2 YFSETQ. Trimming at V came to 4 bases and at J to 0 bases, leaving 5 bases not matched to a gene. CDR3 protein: CASSLQAGGSTDTQYF. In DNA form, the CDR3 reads TGCGCCAGCAGCCTCCAAGCGGGAGGGAGCACAGATACGCAGTATTTT. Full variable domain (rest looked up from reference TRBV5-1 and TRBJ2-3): KAGVTQTPRYLIKTRGQQVTLSCSPISGHRSVSWYQQTPGQGLQFLFEYFSETQRNKGNFPGRFSGRQFSNSRSEMNVSTLELGDSALYLCASSLQAGGSTDTQYFGPGTRLTVL.

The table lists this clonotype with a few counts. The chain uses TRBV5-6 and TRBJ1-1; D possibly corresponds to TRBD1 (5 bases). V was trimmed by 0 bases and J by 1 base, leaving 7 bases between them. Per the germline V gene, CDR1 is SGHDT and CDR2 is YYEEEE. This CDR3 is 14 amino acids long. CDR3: CASSLEGTNTEAFF. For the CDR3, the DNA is TGTGCCAGCAGCTTGGAAGGGACGAACACTGAAGCTTTCTTT.

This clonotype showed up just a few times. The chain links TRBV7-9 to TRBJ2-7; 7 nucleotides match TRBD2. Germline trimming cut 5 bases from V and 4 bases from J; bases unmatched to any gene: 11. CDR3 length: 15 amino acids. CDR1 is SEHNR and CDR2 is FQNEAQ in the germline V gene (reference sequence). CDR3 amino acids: CASSPAGEGWYEQYF. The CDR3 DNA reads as TGTGCCAGCAGCCCAGCCGGGGAGGGGTGGTACGAGCAGTACTTC.

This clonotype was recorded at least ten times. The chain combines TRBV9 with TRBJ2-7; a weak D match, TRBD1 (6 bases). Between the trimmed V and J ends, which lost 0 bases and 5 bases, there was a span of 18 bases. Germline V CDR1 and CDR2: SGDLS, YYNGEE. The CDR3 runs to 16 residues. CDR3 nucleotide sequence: TGTGCCAGCAGCGTAGCTACGGGGACACTACTCCACGAGCAGTACTTC. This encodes CASSVATGTLLHEQYF.

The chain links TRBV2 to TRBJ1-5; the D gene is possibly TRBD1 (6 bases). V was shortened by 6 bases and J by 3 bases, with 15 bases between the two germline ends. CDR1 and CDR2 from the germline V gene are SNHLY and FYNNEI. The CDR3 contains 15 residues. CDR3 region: CASSRGQQHNQPQHF. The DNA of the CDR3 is TGTGCCAGCAGCCGCGGACAGCAACACAATCAGCCCCAGCATTTT.

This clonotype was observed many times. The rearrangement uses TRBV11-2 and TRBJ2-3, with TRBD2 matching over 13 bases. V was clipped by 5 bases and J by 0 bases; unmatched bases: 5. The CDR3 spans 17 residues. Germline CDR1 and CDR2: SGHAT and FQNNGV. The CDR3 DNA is TGTGCCAGCAGCGGACTAGCGGGAGTAACTAGCACAGATACGCAGTATTTT. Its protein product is CASSGLAGVTSTDTQYF. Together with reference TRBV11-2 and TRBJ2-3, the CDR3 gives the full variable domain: EAGVAQSPRYKIIEKRQSVAFWCNPISGHATLYWYQQILGQGPKLLIQFQNNGVVDDSQLPKDRFSAERLKGVDSTLKIQPAKLEDSAVYLCASSGLAGVTSTDTQYFGPGTRLTVL.

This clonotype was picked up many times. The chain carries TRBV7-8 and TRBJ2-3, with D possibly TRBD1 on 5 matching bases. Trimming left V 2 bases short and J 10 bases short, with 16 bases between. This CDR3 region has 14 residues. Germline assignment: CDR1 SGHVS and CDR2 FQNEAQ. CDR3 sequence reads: CASSLNPATGAQYF. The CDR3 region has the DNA TGTGCCAGCAGCTTAAACCCCGCCACAGGCGCGCAGTATTTT.

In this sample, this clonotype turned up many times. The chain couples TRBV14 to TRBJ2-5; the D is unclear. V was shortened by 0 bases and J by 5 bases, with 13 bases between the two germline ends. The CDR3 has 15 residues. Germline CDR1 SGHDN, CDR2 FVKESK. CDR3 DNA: TGTGCCAGCAGCCAAGAAGTCCACGGGCGGGAGACCCAGTACTTC. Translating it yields CASSQEVHGRETQYF.

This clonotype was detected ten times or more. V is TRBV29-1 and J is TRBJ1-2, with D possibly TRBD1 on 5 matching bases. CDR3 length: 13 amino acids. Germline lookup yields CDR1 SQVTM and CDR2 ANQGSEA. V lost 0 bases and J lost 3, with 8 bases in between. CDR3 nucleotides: TGCAGCGTTGAAGAGGGGCACGACTATGGCTACACCTTC. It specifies CSVEEGHDYGYTF. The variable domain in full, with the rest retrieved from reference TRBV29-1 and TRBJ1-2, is SAVISQKPSRDICQRGTSLTIQCQVDSQVTMMFWYRQQPGQSLTLIATANQGSEATYESGFVIDKFPISRPNLTFSTLTVSNMSPEDSSIYLCSVEEGHDYGYTFGSGTRLTVV.